The TCR beta chain described here comes from a study of blood T cell repertoires in COVID-19 (TCRdb year 2020). For context, the study as a whole: Samples from collaborators originated in the United States, Italy and Spain and spanned both the acute and convalescent phases of COVID-19. Where available, HLA class I and class II types were obtained from metadata supplied by the sample provider rather than from assay-based typing. Subjects who had been exposed to COVID-19, were actively infected with it, or had recovered from it provided the deeply sampled blood TCRbeta repertoires that made up the dataset. The material from the prospective study consisted of cDNA or gDNA derived from T cells, B-cell-depleted T cells, or PBMCs. The samples were drawn from the first 160 participants of the ongoing ImmuneRACE study and from 1,200 or so subjects provided by 6 global collaborators. A de-identified subject ID, COVID-19 status, age in years and sex were almost always included in the sample metadata. The repertoires were made available in a free public database intended to serve as a resource for research on the immune response to SARS-CoV-2. On the study overall, not on this receptor specifically: How much clinical and demographic metadata was included differed by source and by participant, and the metadata was provided uncurated.

CDR1 and CDR2 are read off the germline V gene (reference sequence) as SSHAT and FNYEAQ. Between the V and J ends, shortened by 0 bases and 5 bases respectively, the junction contains 11 bases. Reading from cysteine to phenylalanine, the CDR3 counts 16 amino acids. Only the CDR3 DNA is retained, 48 bases long and in frame from the first base. TCRbeta CDR3 regions were amplified from genomic DNA using the immunoSEQ Assay, a bias-controlled multiplex PCR. In the authors' own workflow: The number of nucleated cells in each sample was estimated by amplification of reference gene primers within the assay. To quantify the absolute abundance of each unique TCRbeta CDR3 rearrangement, sequence reads were collapsed and filtered. For each sample, productive Simpson clonality was calculated as the square root of Simpson's diversity index over productive rearrangements. TCRdb retrieved this table from immuneACCESS and kept in-frame rearrangements only. Not all clones are present; in checked studies, unresolved V genes account for under half, and no reason is known for the remainder. V and J calls and clone size follow that table, whereas D and trimming were derived from the DNA. This sample holds 250,000 to 400,000 clones; roughly 90% were observed only once. The ten largest clones take up roughly 2.9% of the sample.

This clone appeared a single time. Its antigen target is currently unknown. Base qualities are missing; no much larger clone stands one base away. At one collaborating source in Seattle, patients were enrolled during active infection and were followed longitudinally through the course of disease. The collaborating institutions used their own protocols to collect whole blood in K2EDTA tubes. For TCRbeta analysis, collaborators shipped samples as frozen whole blood, isolated PBMCs, or DNA extracted from either of those sample types. The receptor's source is a woman aged 25 to 45 with COVID-19, enrolled during active disease. Recombination joined TRBV7-7 with TRBJ2-6, with a tentative D gene TRBD2 over 6 matching bases. Specimen: peripheral blood. The sequenced DNA is TGTGCCAGCAGCTTAGCCGCAGGGAGGTGGGCCAACGTCCTGACTTTC. This sequence encodes CASSLAAGRWANVLTF.